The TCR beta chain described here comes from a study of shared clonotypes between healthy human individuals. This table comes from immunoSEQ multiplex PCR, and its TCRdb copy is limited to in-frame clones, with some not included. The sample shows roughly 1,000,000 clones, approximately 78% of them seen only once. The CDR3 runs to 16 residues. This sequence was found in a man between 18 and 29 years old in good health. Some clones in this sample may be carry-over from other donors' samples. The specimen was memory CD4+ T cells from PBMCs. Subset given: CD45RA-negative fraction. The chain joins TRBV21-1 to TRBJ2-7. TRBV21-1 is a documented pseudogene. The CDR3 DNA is TGTGCCAGCAGCAGAGACCCCCGTTGCTTGCGCTACGAGCAGTACTTC. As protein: CASSRDPRCLRYEQYF.